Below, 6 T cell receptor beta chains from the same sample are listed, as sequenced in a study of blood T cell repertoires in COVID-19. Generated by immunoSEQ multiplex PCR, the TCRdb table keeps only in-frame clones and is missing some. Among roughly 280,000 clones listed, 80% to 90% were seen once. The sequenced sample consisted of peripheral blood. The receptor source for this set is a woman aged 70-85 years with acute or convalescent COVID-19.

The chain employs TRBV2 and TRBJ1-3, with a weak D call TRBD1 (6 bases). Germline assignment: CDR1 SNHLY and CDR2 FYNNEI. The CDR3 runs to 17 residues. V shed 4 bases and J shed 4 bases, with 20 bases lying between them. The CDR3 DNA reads TGTGCCAGCAGTGCCAGTGGGGGGGCGCGATCAGGAAACACCATATATTTT. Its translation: CASSASGGARSGNTIYF.

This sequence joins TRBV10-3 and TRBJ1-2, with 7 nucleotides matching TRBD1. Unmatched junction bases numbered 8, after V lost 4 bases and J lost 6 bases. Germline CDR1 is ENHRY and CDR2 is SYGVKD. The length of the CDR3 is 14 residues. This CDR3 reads CAISGGTAFHGYTF. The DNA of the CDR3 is TGTGCCATCAGTGGCGGGACAGCTTTCCATGGCTACACCTTC.

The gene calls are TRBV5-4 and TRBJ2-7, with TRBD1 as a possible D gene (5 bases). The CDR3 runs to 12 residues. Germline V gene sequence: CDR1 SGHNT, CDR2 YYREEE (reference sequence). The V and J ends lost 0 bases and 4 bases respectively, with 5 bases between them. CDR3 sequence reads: CASSLEGYEQYF. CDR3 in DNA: TGTGCCAGCAGCTTGGAGGGGTACGAGCAGTACTTC.

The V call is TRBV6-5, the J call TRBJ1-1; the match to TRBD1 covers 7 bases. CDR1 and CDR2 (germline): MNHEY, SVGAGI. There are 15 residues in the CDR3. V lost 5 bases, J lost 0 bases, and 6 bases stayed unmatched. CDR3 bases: TGTGCCAGCAGTCTGACAGGGACCATGAACACTGAAGCTTTCTTT. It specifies CASSLTGTMNTEAFF.

CDR3 sequence (DNA): TGCGCCAGCAGCCAACAGGGTAACCAGCCCCAGCATTTT. Translating it yields CASSQQGNQPQHF. The chain employs TRBV4-1 and TRBJ1-5; TRBD1 might be the D (5 bases). The V end was cut by 2 bases, the J end by 7 bases, with 9 bases between. The germline CDR1 and CDR2 sequences are MGHRA and YSYEKL. The length of the CDR3 is 13 residues.

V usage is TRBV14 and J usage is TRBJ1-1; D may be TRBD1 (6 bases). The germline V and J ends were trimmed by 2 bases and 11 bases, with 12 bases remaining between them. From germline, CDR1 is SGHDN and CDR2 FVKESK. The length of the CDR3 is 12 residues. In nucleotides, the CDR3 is TGTGCCAGCAGCCAACTACAGGGCGACGCTTTCTTT. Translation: CASSQLQGDAFF.